This T cell receptor (beta chain) is from a study of blood T cell repertoires in COVID-19. This CDR3 contains 13 residues. Germline values: CDR1 LNHDA, CDR2 SQIVND (reference sequence). V gave up 3 bases and J gave up 7 bases, with 9 bases separating them. Per the original data handling: Using reference gene primer amplification, nucleated cell counts were estimated. Libraries were prepared by immunoSEQ multiplex PCR; TCRdb keeps only in-frame clonotypes and omits some of them. V, J and clone size are those of that table, while D and trimming were read from the DNA. The profile shows 230,000 or so clones, less than 90% of them singletons. Residents of 24 US areas, aged about 18 to 95 years, made up the participants. Donors of Cohort 3 who recovered were those that had two negative PCRs, clearance, or symptom resolution.

What was sequenced was PBMCs or T cells enriched from blood (not recorded which). This chain connects TRBV19 to TRBJ2-2; D is unresolved. This sequence originates from a woman aged 25 to 45 who had recovered from COVID-19. The chain's CDR3 is CASSMWSYGELFF. CDR3 DNA sequence: TGTGCCAGTAGTATGTGGAGTTACGGGGAGCTGTTTTTT.